The rows below give T cell receptor beta chains drawn from one sample of a study of shared clonotypes between healthy human individuals. Using immunoSEQ multiplex PCR, the repertoire was profiled, and TCRdb retains in-frame clones only, with some absent. The table has about 2 million clones, over 85% seen once. Sequenced input: naive CD8+ T cells sorted from blood. The receptors stem from a man aged 18 to 29 in good health. Both conserved end residues are part of each CDR3. The D gene is left open where the match is weak. Size is stated for part of the rows, as once, few or many counts, or as a class when the clone is expanded.

v_call,cdr3_length,clone_size,j_call,d_call,cdr3_nt,cdr3_aa
TRBV30,16,NA,TRBJ1-2,TRBD1,TGTGCCTGGAATTTCTGGACAGGGGAAGGCGTGTATGGCTACACCTTC,CAWNFWTGEGVYGYTF
TRBV7-2,12,NA,TRBJ2-3,NA,TGTGCTACGGAGGGACTCACAGATACGCAGTATTTT,CATEGLTDTQYF
TRBV11-2,17,NA,TRBJ1-4,NA,TGTGCCAGCAGCTTAGGCTCTCGAACCAGAGGAGATGAAAAACTGTTTTTT,CASSLGSRTRGDEKLFF
TRBV10-3,14,NA,TRBJ2-1,NA,TGTGCCATCAGGATGGGCGGGACCTACAATGAGCAGTTCTTC,CAIRMGGTYNEQFF
TRBV6-1,10,NA,TRBJ1-1,NA,TGTGCCAGCATTTATAGTGAAGCTTTCTTT,CASIYSEAFF
TRBV7-3,16,NA,TRBJ1-1,NA,TGTGCCAGCAGCCCCGGGGGGGCACGGAGGGACACTGAAGCTTTCTTT,CASSPGGARRDTEAFF
TRBV29-1,13,NA,TRBJ1-1,NA,TGCAGCGTTGTAGTTGGGGTAGACACTGAAGCTTTCTTT,CSVVVGVDTEAFF
TRBV10-1,15,once,TRBJ2-3,TRBD2,TGCGCCAGCAGCGCCGCCGGGACTAGCGCAGATACGCAGTATTTT,CASSAAGTSADTQYF
TRBV9,12,NA,TRBJ2-7,NA,TGTGCCAGCAGCGTCGACGGCTACGAGCAGTACTTC,CASSVDGYEQYF
TRBV5-4,13,NA,TRBJ2-2,NA,TGTGCCAGCAGCCCTTGGAGCACCGGGGAGCTGTTTTTT,CASSPWSTGELFF
TRBV7-8,18,NA,TRBJ1-4,TRBD1,TGTGCCAGCAGCCAGGGACAGGATAAAATTGGGTCAAATGAAAAACTGTTTTTT,CASSQGQDKIGSNEKLFF
TRBV5-4,13,NA,TRBJ1-1,NA,TGTGCCAGCAGCCCGGGAACTAACACTGAAGCTTTCTTT,CASSPGTNTEAFF
TRBV6-5,12,NA,TRBJ2-5,TRBD1,TGTGCCAGCAGTGGACAGGGGGAGACCCAGTACTTC,CASSGQGETQYF
TRBV27,16,NA,TRBJ1-4,NA,TGTGCCAGCAGCTCCGGGTCGATAAGTATTAATGAAAAACTGTTTTTT,CASSSGSISINEKLFF
TRBV4-2,15,once,TRBJ2-7,TRBD2,TGTGCCAGCGCAACAAGACTAGCGGAGACCTACGAGCAGTACTTC,CASATRLAETYEQYF
TRBV5-6,15,NA,TRBJ2-1,TRBD2,TGTGCCAGCATCGCGGGAGGTCTAGCCGACAATGAGCAGTTCTTC,CASIAGGLADNEQFF
TRBV27,16,NA,TRBJ2-3,NA,TGTGCCAGCAGTGAAGCCGTAAGGGGTAGCACAGATACGCAGTATTTT,CASSEAVRGSTDTQYF
TRBV29-1,15,NA,TRBJ2-1,NA,TGCAGCGTTTACGACCCATTGGCTTCCTACAATGAGCAGTTCTTC,CSVYDPLASYNEQFF
TRBV28,15,NA,TRBJ1-4,NA,TGTGCCAGCAGTCTCCGAGCAGGCCGGAATGAAAAACTGTTTTTT,CASSLRAGRNEKLFF
TRBV7-2,15,NA,TRBJ2-1,TRBD1,TGTGCCAGCACCGTACAAGGACAGGGGATTAATGAGCAGTTCTTC,CASTVQGQGINEQFF
TRBV5-6,12,NA,TRBJ2-7,NA,TGTGCCAGCAGCACGGGTAGGGCCGAGCAGTACTTC,CASSTGRAEQYF
TRBV27,14,NA,TRBJ2-1,TRBD2,TGTGCCACCTCGGGACTAGCGGCGTACAATGAGCAGTTCTTC,CATSGLAAYNEQFF
TRBV4-3,17,NA,TRBJ2-1,TRBD2,TGCGCCAGCAGCCAAGATCAACTAGCGGGAGGTTACAATGAGCAGTTCTTC,CASSQDQLAGGYNEQFF
TRBV28,15,NA,TRBJ2-5,TRBD1,TGTGCCAGCAGTTTATTAGGACAGGACCAAGAGACCCAGTACTTC,CASSLLGQDQETQYF
TRBV7-8,16,NA,TRBJ2-5,TRBD1,TGTGCCAGCAGTACCCAACCCCCCGGGACAGAAGAGACCCAGTACTTC,CASSTQPPGTEETQYF
TRBV7-6,18,NA,TRBJ1-1,TRBD1,TGTGCCAGCAGCTTAGAGACCGGGACAGGGTATCTGAACACTGAAGCTTTCTTT,CASSLETGTGYLNTEAFF
TRBV5-4,12,NA,TRBJ2-3,NA,TGTGCCAGCAGAAGGGGACCAGATACGCAGTATTTT,CASRRGPDTQYF
TRBV5-1,12,NA,TRBJ2-1,NA,TGCGCCAGCAGCTTGATGACTGATGAGCAGTTCTTC,CASSLMTDEQFF
TRBV11-2,14,NA,TRBJ2-5,NA,TGTGCCAGCAGCTTACAGCATTACCAAGAGACCCAGTACTTC,CASSLQHYQETQYF
TRBV7-9,16,once,TRBJ2-7,TRBD2,TGTGCCAGCAGCTCGTTTCCCCCTAGCGGCTCCTACGAGCAGTACTTC,CASSSFPPSGSYEQYF
TRBV27,17,once,TRBJ1-6,NA,TGTGCCAGCAGGAGAGGTCCAGGCCCCCCGTCGTCCTCACCCCTCCACTTT,CASRRGPGPPSSSPLHF
TRBV7-3,14,NA,TRBJ2-7,TRBD1,TGTGCCAGCAGTCCCTCAGGGGGCGGAGGCGAGCAGTACTTC,CASSPSGGGGEQYF
TRBV6-5,14,NA,TRBJ1-4,NA,TGTGCCAGCAGTTACGTGCGATTTGGTGAAAAACTGTTTTTT,CASSYVRFGEKLFF
TRBV4-1,14,NA,TRBJ2-7,NA,TGCGCCAGCAGCCAGAGTCAGGGAGGCTACGAGCAGTACTTC,CASSQSQGGYEQYF
TRBV5-1,15,NA,TRBJ1-6,TRBD1,TGCGCCAGCAGCATAGGGGGCATCGGGGGTTCACCCCTCCACTTT,CASSIGGIGGSPLHF
TRBV9,16,NA,TRBJ2-3,TRBD2,TGTGCCAGCAGCCCCCTACTAGCGGGAGGTGGGGCTACGCAGTATTTT,CASSPLLAGGGATQYF
TRBV28,12,NA,TRBJ2-7,TRBD1,TGTGCCAGCGGGCAGGGGGCGGACGAGCAGTACTTC,CASGQGADEQYF
TRBV18,15,once,TRBJ2-1,NA,TGTGCCAGCTCACCACCGATACCGGTCTACAATGAGCAGTTCTTC,CASSPPIPVYNEQFF
TRBV30,14,NA,TRBJ2-5,NA,TGTGCCTGGAGTGTACCCGGACTGGGGGGGACCCAGTACTTC,CAWSVPGLGGTQYF
TRBV7-9,13,NA,TRBJ2-3,NA,TGTGCCAGCAGAAGAGGTATCACAGATACGCAGTATTTT,CASRRGITDTQYF
TRBV1,8,once,TRBJ1-1,NA,TGCACCAGCACTGAAGCTTTCTTT,CTSTEAFF
TRBV6-6,13,NA,TRBJ2-1,NA,TGTGCCAGCAGTTACGGGCTAGCCAATGAGCAGTTCTTC,CASSYGLANEQFF
TRBV10-3,17,NA,TRBJ2-3,TRBD2,TGTGCCATCAGCTGGCTAGCGGAGGAGGGGAGGACAGATACGCAGTATTTT,CAISWLAEEGRTDTQYF
TRBV11-2,17,NA,TRBJ2-3,NA,TGTGCCAGCAGCTTAGACTTTGGTGGAGTCTCCACAGATACGCAGTATTTT,CASSLDFGGVSTDTQYF
TRBV2,16,NA,TRBJ1-5,NA,TGTGCCAGCAGTGAAGGTAGCGCCAGTAGCAATCAGCCCCAGCATTTT,CASSEGSASSNQPQHF
TRBV6-5,16,NA,TRBJ2-3,TRBD1,TGTGCCAGCAGTTACTCGCCAGGGGGTAGCTCAGATACGCAGTATTTT,CASSYSPGGSSDTQYF
TRBV14,14,NA,TRBJ1-1,TRBD1,TGTGCCAGCAGCCAGGAGGAGGGGGCGTTGGAAGCTTTCTTT,CASSQEEGALEAFF
TRBV5-1,17,NA,TRBJ2-1,TRBD1,TGCGCCAGCAGCAAAGGGTACGGGACAGGACAACTCAATGAGCAGTTCTTC,CASSKGYGTGQLNEQFF
TRBV7-2,16,NA,TRBJ2-3,TRBD1,TGTGCCAGCAGGCCAGGGACAGGGGGGAGCACAGATACGCAGTATTTT,CASRPGTGGSTDTQYF
TRBV4-3,15,NA,TRBJ1-4,NA,TGCGCCAGCAGTCGGATCCGGACAGAAGATGAAAAACTGTTTTTT,CASSRIRTEDEKLFF
TRBV7-9,15,NA,TRBJ2-3,NA,TGTGCCAGCAGCTTAGTTCCTAGCGAGGCAGATACGCAGTATTTT,CASSLVPSEADTQYF
TRBV11-2,15,NA,TRBJ1-3,NA,TGTGCCAGCAGCTTAGATCGATGGTGGGAAAACACCATATATTTT,CASSLDRWWENTIYF
TRBV7-9,15,NA,TRBJ1-1,TRBD1,TGTGCCAGCAGCGCAGGACAGGGGGCGGACACTGAAGCTTTCTTT,CASSAGQGADTEAFF
TRBV7-3,15,NA,TRBJ2-1,TRBD2,TGTGCCAGCAGCTCCCGACTAGCGCCCCCCGCTGAGCAGTTCTTC,CASSSRLAPPAEQFF
TRBV30,13,NA,TRBJ2-7,NA,TGTGCCTGGAGTGCTGACAGACACTACGAGCAGTACTTC,CAWSADRHYEQYF
TRBV30,13,NA,TRBJ2-3,NA,TGTGCCTGGAGTGTACACAGCACAGATACGCAGTATTTT,CAWSVHSTDTQYF
TRBV4-2,12,NA,TRBJ2-7,TRBD1,TGTGCCAGCAGCCCGGACCGGACAGGGAAGGGCTTC,CASSPDRTGKGF
TRBV10-3,14,NA,TRBJ2-7,NA,TGTGCCATCAGTGAGTCGGGGAGGAGCTACGAGCAGTACTTC,CAISESGRSYEQYF